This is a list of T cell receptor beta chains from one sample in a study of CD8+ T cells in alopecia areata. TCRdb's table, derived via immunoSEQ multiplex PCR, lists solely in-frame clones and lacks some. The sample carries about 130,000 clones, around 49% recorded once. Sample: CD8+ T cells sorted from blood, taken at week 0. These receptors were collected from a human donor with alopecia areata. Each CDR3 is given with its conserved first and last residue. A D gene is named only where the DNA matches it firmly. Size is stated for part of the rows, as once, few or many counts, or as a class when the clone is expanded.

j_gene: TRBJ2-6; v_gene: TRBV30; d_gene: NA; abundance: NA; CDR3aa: CAWSVLAGANVLTF; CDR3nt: TGTGCCTGGAGTGTACTAGCTGGGGCCAACGTCCTGACTTTC
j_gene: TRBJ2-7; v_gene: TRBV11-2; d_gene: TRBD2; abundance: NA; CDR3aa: CASSLRGGITYEQYF; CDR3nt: TGTGCCAGCAGCCTCCGGGGGGGGATAACCTACGAGCAGTACTTC
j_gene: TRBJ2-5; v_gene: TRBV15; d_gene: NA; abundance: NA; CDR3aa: CATSSFGAQETQYF; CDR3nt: TGTGCCACCAGCAGTTTCGGGGCTCAAGAGACCCAGTACTTC
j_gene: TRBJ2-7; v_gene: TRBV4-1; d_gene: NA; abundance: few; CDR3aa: CASSPQVDSEIRYEQYF; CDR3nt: TGCGCCAGCAGCCCCCAGGTGGACAGCGAGATTCGCTACGAGCAGTACTTC
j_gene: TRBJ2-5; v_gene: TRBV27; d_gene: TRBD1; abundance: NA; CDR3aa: CASSSSRQGEYQETQYF; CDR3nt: TGTGCCAGCAGTTCCTCCCGACAGGGAGAGTACCAAGAGACCCAGTACTTC
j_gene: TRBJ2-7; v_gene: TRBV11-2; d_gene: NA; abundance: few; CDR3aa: CASSSTPYEQYF; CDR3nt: TGTGCCAGCAGCTCCACCCCGTACGAGCAGTACTTC
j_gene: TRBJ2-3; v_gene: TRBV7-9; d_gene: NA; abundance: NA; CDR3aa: CASSLPPTDTQYF; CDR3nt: TGTGCCAGCAGCTTACCTCCCACAGATACGCAGTATTTT
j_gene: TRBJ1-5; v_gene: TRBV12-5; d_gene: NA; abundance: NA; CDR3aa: CASGSDTLNQPQHF; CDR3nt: TGTGCTAGTGGCTCTGACACCCTCAATCAGCCCCAGCATTTT
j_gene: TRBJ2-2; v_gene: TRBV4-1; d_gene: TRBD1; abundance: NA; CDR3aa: CASSQEGRGQNGELFF; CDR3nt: TGCGCCAGCAGCCAAGAAGGCAGGGGGCAGAACGGGGAGCTGTTTTTT
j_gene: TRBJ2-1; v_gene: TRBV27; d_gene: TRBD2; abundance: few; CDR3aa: CASRLAGYNEQFF; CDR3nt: TGTGCCAGCAGGCTAGCGGGGTACAATGAGCAGTTCTTC
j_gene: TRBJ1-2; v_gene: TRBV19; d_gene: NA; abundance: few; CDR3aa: CASSMKVALDGYTF; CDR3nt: TGTGCCAGTAGTATGAAGGTCGCGCTGGATGGCTACACCTTC
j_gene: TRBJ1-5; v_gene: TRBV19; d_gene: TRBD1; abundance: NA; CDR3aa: CASSIRAGGQPQHF; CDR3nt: TGTGCCAGTAGTATACGGGCAGGGGGTCAGCCCCAGCATTTT
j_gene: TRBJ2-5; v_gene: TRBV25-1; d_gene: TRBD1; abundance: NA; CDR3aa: CASSESQGAGETQYF; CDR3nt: TGTGCCAGCAGTGAATCCCAGGGGGCTGGAGAGACCCAGTACTTC
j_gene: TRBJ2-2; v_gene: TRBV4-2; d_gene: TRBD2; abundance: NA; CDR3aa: CASKGTSGTNTGELFF; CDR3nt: TGTGCCAGCAAGGGGACTAGCGGAACGAACACCGGGGAGCTGTTTTTT
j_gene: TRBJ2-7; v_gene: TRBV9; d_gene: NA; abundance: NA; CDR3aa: CASSVTIGGAEQYF; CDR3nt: TGTGCCAGCAGCGTAACGATTGGAGGGGCCGAGCAGTACTTC
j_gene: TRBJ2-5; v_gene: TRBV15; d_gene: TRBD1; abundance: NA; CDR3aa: CATSLYRTGGKTQYF; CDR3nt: TGTGCCACCAGCCTTTACCGGACAGGAGGAAAGACCCAGTACTTC
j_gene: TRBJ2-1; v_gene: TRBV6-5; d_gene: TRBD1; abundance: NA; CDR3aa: CASKPGQGRLEQFF; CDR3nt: TGTGCCAGCAAGCCGGGACAGGGGCGCCTTGAGCAGTTCTTC
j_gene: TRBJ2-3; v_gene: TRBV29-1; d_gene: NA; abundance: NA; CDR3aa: CSVLTGQHRTDTQYF; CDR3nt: TGCAGCGTTCTCACAGGGCAGCACAGGACAGATACGCAGTATTTT
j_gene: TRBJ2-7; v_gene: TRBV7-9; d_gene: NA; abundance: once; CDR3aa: CASRDGTYEQYF; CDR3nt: TGTGCCAGCAGGGACGGGACCTACGAGCAGTACTTC
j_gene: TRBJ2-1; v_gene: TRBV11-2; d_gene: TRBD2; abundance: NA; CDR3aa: CASSLGPLAGAYNEQFF; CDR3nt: TGTGCCAGCAGCTTAGGGCCTTTAGCGGGGGCCTACAATGAGCAGTTCTTC
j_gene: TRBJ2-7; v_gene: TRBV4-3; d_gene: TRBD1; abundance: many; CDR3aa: CASSPSRGDSYEQYF; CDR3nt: TGCGCCAGCAGCCCTTCCCGAGGGGACAGCTACGAGCAGTACTTC
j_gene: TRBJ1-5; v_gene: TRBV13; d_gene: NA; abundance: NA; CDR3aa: CASSFNLNQPQHF; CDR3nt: TGTGCCAGCAGCTTCAATCTCAATCAGCCCCAGCATTTT
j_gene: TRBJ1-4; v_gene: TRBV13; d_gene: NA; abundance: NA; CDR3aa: CASSLLGGEKLFF; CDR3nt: TGTGCCAGCAGCTTACTTGGAGGTGAAAAACTGTTTTTT
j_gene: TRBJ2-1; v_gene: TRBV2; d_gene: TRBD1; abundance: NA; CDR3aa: CASSPQGAQDNEQFF; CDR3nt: TGTGCCAGCAGTCCTCAGGGGGCGCAGGACAATGAGCAGTTCTTC
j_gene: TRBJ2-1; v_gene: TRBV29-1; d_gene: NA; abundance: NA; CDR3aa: CSVEDPSLLAYNEQFF; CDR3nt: TGCAGCGTTGAAGACCCCAGCCTCTTGGCCTACAATGAGCAGTTCTTC
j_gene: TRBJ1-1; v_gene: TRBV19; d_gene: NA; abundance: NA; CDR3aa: CASIPGGQNTEAFF; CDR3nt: TGTGCCAGTATCCCCGGAGGGCAGAACACTGAAGCTTTCTTT
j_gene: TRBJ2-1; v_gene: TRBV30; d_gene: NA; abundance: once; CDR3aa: CAWSRENEQFF; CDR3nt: TGTGCCTGGAGTAGGGAAAATGAGCAGTTCTTC
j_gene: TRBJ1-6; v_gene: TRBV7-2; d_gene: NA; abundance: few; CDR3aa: CASSLEVYNSPLHF; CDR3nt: TGTGCCAGCAGCTTAGAAGTTTATAATTCACCCCTCCACTTT
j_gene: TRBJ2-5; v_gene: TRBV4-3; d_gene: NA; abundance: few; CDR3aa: CASSHLLGGKQETQYF; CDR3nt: TGCGCCAGCAGCCATCTATTAGGGGGGAAACAAGAGACCCAGTACTTC
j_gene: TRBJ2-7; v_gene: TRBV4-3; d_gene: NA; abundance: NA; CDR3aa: CASSQETGPSYEQYF; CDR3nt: TGCGCCAGCAGCCAGGAGACCGGGCCCTCCTACGAGCAGTACTTC
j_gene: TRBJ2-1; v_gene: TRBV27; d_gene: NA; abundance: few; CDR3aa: CASSLGWEQFF; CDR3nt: TGTGCCAGCAGTCTGGGGTGGGAGCAGTTCTTC
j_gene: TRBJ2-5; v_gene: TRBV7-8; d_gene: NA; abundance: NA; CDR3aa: CASRETPVETQYF; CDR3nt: TGTGCCAGCAGAGAGACTCCCGTAGAGACCCAGTACTTC
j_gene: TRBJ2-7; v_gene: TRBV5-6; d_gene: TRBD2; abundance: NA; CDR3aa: CASSLAVREGQYF; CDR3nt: TGTGCCAGCAGCTTGGCCGTCAGGGAGGGGCAGTACTTC
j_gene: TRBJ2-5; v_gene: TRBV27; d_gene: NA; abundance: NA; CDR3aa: CASRLALDETQYF; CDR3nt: TGTGCCAGCAGGTTAGCGTTAGACGAGACCCAGTACTTC
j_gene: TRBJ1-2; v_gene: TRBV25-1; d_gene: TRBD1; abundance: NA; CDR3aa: CASSQTRDSRNYGYTF; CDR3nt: TGTGCCAGCAGTCAAACCCGGGACAGCAGAAACTATGGCTACACCTTC
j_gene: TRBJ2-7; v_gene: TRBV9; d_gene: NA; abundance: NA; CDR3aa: CASSVDGPYEQYF; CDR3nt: TGTGCCAGCAGCGTAGACGGCCCCTACGAGCAGTACTTC
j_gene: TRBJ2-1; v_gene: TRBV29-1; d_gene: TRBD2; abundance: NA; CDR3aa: CSVDGGSSYNEQFF; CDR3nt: TGCAGCGTTGACGGGGGGAGCTCCTACAATGAGCAGTTCTTC
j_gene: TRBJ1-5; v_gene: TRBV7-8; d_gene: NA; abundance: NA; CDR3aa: CASRTDNQPQHF; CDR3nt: TGTGCCAGCAGGACGGATAATCAGCCCCAGCATTTT
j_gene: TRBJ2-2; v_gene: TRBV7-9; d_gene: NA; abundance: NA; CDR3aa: CAVQGRNTGELFF; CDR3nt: TGTGCCGTCCAGGGGCGTAACACCGGGGAGCTGTTTTTT
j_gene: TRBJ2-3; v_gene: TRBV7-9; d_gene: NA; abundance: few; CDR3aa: CASSLSGDTQYF; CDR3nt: TGTGCCAGCAGCCTAAGCGGAGATACGCAGTATTTT
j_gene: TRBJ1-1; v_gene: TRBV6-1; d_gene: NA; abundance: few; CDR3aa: CAGAFFQGTEAFF; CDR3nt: TGTGCCGGGGCGTTCTTTCAAGGGACTGAAGCTTTCTTT
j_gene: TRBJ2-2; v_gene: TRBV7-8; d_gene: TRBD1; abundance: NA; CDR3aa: CASSSGQSNTGELFF; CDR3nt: TGTGCCAGCAGCTCGGGACAGTCGAACACCGGGGAGCTGTTTTTT
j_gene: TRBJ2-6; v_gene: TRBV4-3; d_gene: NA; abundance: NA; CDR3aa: CASNNRDGANVLTF; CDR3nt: TGCGCCAGCAACAACCGGGACGGAGCCAACGTCCTGACTTTC
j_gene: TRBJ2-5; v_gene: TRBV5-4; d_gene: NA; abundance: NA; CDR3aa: CASSFERVQYF; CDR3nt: TGTGCCAGCAGCTTTGAGCGAGTCCAGTACTTC
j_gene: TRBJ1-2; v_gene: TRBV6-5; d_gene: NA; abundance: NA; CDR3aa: CASSYTGGDGYTF; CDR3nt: TGTGCCAGCAGTTACACGGGCGGAGATGGCTACACCTTC
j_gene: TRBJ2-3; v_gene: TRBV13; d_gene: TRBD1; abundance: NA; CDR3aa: CASSLLTGEADTQYF; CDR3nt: TGTGCCAGCAGCCTTCTGACAGGGGAGGCAGATACGCAGTATTTT
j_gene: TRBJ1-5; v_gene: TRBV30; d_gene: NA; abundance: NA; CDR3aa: CAWGSLYSNQPQHF; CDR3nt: TGTGCCTGGGGTTCGTTGTATAGCAATCAGCCCCAGCATTTT
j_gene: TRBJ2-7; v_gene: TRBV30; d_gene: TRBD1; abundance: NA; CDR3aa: CAWSVETGSYEQYF; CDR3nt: TGTGCCTGGAGTGTAGAGACAGGGTCCTACGAGCAGTACTTC